The clone carrying this T cell receptor beta chain came up a few times. The target antigen is unknown. The germline V and J ends were trimmed by 2 bases and 1 base, with 9 bases remaining between them. The CDR3 is 15 amino acids. Per germline, CDR1 SGHTA and CDR2 FQGNSA. The method was immunoSEQ multiplex PCR; TCRdb's version includes in-frame clones alone and lacks a portion of them. The sample records 80,000 to 130,000 clones, roughly nine tenths being singletons. These data are taken from a study of OX40 agonist ivuxolimab in advanced cancers. General study findings and limits: The investigators did not determine what antigen specificity the expanded peripheral T cells had.

The rearrangement joins TRBV7-2 to TRBJ2-1, with a tentative D call TRBD1 (6 bases). This TCR came from an adult with an advanced solid tumor such as melanoma, head and neck, liver or kidney cancer. The sample consisted of CD4+ or CD8+ T cells sorted from blood, taken in a trial of the OX40 agonist ivuxolimab. The CDR3 is CASSLQGQSYNEQFF. The CDR3 DNA follows: TGTGCCAGCAGCTTACAGGGGCAGTCCTACAATGAGCAGTTCTTC.